A selection of T cell receptor beta chains follows, all from one sample in a study of cytotoxic CD8 clonotypes in ibrutinib-treated CLL. Sequencing was performed with immunoSEQ multiplex PCR; in TCRdb, only in-frame clones are kept and a portion is missing. Among some 46,000 clones listed, under 75% were seen once. Sequenced material: PBMCs, taken after 12 months of ibrutinib treatment. These receptors came from a human donor with chronic lymphocytic leukemia. CDR3s include the opening cysteine and the closing phenylalanine or tryptophan. The D gene is left open where the match is weak. Size values are once, few and many counts, or a class for expanded clones, and some rows have none.

CDR3 length: 15
clone size: NA
V gene: TRBV14
J gene: TRBJ1-2
D gene: NA
CDR3 protein: CASSQVDSQLYGYTF
CDR3 DNA: TGTGCCAGCAGCCAAGTCGATAGCCAGCTCTATGGCTACACCTTC

CDR3 length: 13
clone size: NA
V gene: TRBV19
J gene: TRBJ1-5
D gene: NA
CDR3 protein: CASSAGMRQPQHF
CDR3 DNA: TGTGCCAGTAGTGCAGGGATGCGTCAGCCCCAGCATTTT

CDR3 length: 13
clone size: NA
V gene: TRBV10-3
J gene: TRBJ2-1
D gene: TRBD1
CDR3 protein: CAISERTGNEQFF
CDR3 DNA: TGTGCCATCAGTGAGAGGACAGGCAATGAGCAGTTCTTC

CDR3 length: 14
clone size: once
V gene: TRBV19
J gene: TRBJ2-3
D gene: NA
CDR3 protein: CASSIDRELDTQYF
CDR3 DNA: TGTGCCAGTAGTATAGATCGCGAGCTGGATACGCAGTATTTT

CDR3 length: 12
clone size: NA
V gene: TRBV5-1
J gene: TRBJ1-1
D gene: TRBD1
CDR3 protein: CASGTANTEAFF
CDR3 DNA: TGCGCCAGCGGGACAGCCAACACTGAAGCTTTCTTT

CDR3 length: 14
clone size: NA
V gene: TRBV7-8
J gene: TRBJ1-4
D gene: TRBD1
CDR3 protein: CASSFTGVDEKLFF
CDR3 DNA: TGTGCCAGCAGCTTTACAGGGGTGGATGAAAAACTGTTTTTT

CDR3 length: 15
clone size: NA
V gene: TRBV11-3
J gene: TRBJ2-1
D gene: NA
CDR3 protein: CASSPRGQSYNEQFF
CDR3 DNA: TGTGCCAGCAGCCCCCGAGGACAGTCCTACAATGAGCAGTTCTTC

CDR3 length: 12
clone size: NA
V gene: TRBV28
J gene: TRBJ1-1
D gene: NA
CDR3 protein: CASTPWRGKAFF
CDR3 DNA: TGTGCCAGCACCCCGTGGAGGGGAAAAGCTTTCTTT

CDR3 length: 16
clone size: once
V gene: TRBV7-6
J gene: TRBJ1-1
D gene: TRBD1
CDR3 protein: CASSTTGDTVWAEAFF
CDR3 DNA: TGTGCCAGCAGCACTACAGGGGATACAGTATGGGCTGAAGCTTTCTTT

CDR3 length: 17
clone size: NA
V gene: TRBV7-2
J gene: TRBJ2-7
D gene: TRBD2
CDR3 protein: CASSSRTSLAGVYEQYF
CDR3 DNA: TGTGCCAGCAGCTCACGGACGTCGCTAGCGGGGGTCTACGAGCAGTACTTC

CDR3 length: 11
clone size: NA
V gene: TRBV20-1
J gene: TRBJ1-3
D gene: NA
CDR3 protein: CSATPGNTIYF
CDR3 DNA: TGCAGTGCCACCCCTGGAAACACCATATATTTT

CDR3 length: 14
clone size: once
V gene: TRBV9
J gene: TRBJ1-4
D gene: NA
CDR3 protein: CASSVVKTNEKLFF
CDR3 DNA: TGTGCCAGCAGCGTAGTTAAGACTAATGAAAAACTGTTTTTT

CDR3 length: 16
clone size: NA
V gene: TRBV27
J gene: TRBJ2-1
D gene: TRBD1
CDR3 protein: CASSFLWAGGRNEQFF
CDR3 DNA: TGTGCCAGCAGTTTCCTTTGGGCAGGGGGCAGGAATGAGCAGTTCTTC

CDR3 length: 15
clone size: NA
V gene: TRBV5-5
J gene: TRBJ1-2
D gene: TRBD1
CDR3 protein: CASSLGTGPHYGYTF
CDR3 DNA: TGTGCCAGCAGCTTGGGGACAGGGCCCCACTATGGCTACACCTTC

CDR3 length: 17
clone size: NA
V gene: TRBV13
J gene: TRBJ1-1
D gene: NA
CDR3 protein: CASSLGLPGQRYTEAFF
CDR3 DNA: TGTGCCAGCAGCTTAGGCCTTCCCGGACAGAGATACACTGAAGCTTTCTTT